This T cell receptor beta chain was observed in a study of shared clonotypes between healthy human individuals. Study at large: Researchers assigned three CD4 naive, three CD4 memory, two CD8 naive and one CD8 memory plate to each donor.

This clone was counted between two and nine times. As yet, its antigen is unknown. This likely came from a read error, as a far larger clone is one base away. This CDR3 spans 14 amino acids. V was clipped by 4 bases and J by 4 bases; unmatched bases: 3. Germline lookup yields CDR1 MNHEY and CDR2 SVGAGI. Study outcomes and limitations: Sequencing depth was expected to affect clonotype sharing among donors. The study found lower generation probabilities in non-shared clonotypes than in those shared by all four donors.

Sequenced by immunoSEQ multiplex PCR; TCRdb stores in-frame clones only, minus some. The repertoire holds roughly 1,100,000 clones, with roughly 80% as singletons. This sequence was found in a man younger than 35 in good health. The chain is built from TRBV6-5 and TRBJ2-2; 7 bases map to TRBD1. The sequencing sample was made of memory CD4+ T cells sorted from blood. Subset indicated: CD45RA-negative fraction. Here the CDR3 reads CASSSGTVTGELFF. The CDR3, as DNA: TGTGCCAGCAGTTCCGGGACAGTCACCGGGGAGCTGTTTTTT.